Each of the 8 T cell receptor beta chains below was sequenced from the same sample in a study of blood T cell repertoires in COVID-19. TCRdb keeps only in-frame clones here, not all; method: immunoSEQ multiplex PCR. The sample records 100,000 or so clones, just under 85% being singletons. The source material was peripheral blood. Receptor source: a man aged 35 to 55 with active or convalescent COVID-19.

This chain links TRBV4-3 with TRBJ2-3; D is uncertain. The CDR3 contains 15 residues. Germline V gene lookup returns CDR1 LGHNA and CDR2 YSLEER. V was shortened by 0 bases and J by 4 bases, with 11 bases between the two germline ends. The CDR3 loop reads CASSQEGPRPDTQYF. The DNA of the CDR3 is TGCGCCAGCAGCCAAGAGGGCCCTCGACCAGATACGCAGTATTTT.

The CDR3 region has the DNA TGCGCCAGCAGTCGACTAGCGGGGGGCAGCACAGATACGCAGTATTTT. Protein: CASSRLAGGSTDTQYF. The chain recombines TRBV5-1 with TRBJ2-3, with TRBD2 identical over 13 bases. Germline CDR1 is SGHRS and CDR2 is YFSETQ. CDR3 length: 16 amino acids. Trimming at V came to 5 bases and at J to 0 bases, leaving 3 bases not matched to a gene.

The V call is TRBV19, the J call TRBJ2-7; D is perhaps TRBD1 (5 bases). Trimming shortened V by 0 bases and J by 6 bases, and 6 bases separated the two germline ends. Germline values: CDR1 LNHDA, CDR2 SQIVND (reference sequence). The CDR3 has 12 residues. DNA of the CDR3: TGTGCCAGTAGTATAGATAGGGGCGAGCAGTACTTC. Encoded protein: CASSIDRGEQYF.

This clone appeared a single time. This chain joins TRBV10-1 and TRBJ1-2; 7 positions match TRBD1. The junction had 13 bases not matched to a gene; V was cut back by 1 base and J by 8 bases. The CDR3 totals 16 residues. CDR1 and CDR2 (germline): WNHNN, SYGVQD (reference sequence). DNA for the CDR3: TGCGCCAGCAGTGAGTACGTTAGGGGGCCGCCGGAAGGCTACACCTTC. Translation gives CASSEYVRGPPEGYTF.

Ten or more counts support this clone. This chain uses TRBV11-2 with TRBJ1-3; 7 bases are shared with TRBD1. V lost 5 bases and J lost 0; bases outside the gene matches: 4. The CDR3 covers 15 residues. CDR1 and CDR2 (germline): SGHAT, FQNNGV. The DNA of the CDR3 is TGTGCCAGCAGCCAGGGACAGCTCTCTGGAAACACCATATATTTT. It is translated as CASSQGQLSGNTIYF. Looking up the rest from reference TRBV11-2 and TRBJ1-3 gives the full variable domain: EAGVAQSPRYKIIEKRQSVAFWCNPISGHATLYWYQQILGQGPKLLIQFQNNGVVDDSQLPKDRFSAERLKGVDSTLKIQPAKLEDSAVYLCASSQGQLSGNTIYFGEGSWLTVV.

The CDR3 loop reads CAWSSGGKTQYF. As DNA, the CDR3 is TGTGCCTGGAGTTCGGGGGGCAAGACCCAGTACTTC. This chain uses TRBV30 with TRBJ2-5, with D tentatively TRBD2 (7 bases). The CDR3 extends over 12 amino acids. Germline V gene lookup returns CDR1 GTSNPN and CDR2 SVGIG (reference sequence). Trimming removed 2 bases from V and 6 bases from J, with 10 bases in between.

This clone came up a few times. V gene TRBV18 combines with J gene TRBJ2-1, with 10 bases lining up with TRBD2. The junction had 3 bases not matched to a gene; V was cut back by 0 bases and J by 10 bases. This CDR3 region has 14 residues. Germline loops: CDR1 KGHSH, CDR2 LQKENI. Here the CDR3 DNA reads TGTGCCAGCTCACCACCGTTACTAGCGGGGGAGCAGTTCTTC. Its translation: CASSPPLLAGEQFF.

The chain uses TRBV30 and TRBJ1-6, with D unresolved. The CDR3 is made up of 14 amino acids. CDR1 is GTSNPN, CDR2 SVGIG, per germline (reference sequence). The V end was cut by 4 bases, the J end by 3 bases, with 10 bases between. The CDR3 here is CAWTRTDYNSPLHF. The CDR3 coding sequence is TGTGCCTGGACTCGGACTGACTATAATTCACCCCTCCACTTT.